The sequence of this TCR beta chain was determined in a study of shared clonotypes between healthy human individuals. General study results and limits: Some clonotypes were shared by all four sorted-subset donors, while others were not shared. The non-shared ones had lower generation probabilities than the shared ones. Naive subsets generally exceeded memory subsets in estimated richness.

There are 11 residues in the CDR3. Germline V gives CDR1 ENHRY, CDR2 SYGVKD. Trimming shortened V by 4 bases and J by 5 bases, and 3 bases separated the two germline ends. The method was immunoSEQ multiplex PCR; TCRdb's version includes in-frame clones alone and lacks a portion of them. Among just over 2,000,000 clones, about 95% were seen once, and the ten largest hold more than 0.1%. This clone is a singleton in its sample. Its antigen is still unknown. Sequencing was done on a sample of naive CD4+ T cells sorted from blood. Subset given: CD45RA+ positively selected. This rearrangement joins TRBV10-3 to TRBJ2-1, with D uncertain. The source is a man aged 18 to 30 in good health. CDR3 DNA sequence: TGTGCCATCAGTGTGGACAATGAGCAGTTCTTC. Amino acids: CAISVDNEQFF.